The 21 T cell receptor beta chains reported below all come from one sample, sequenced in a study of cytomegalovirus exposure and HLA in healthy donors. The PCR had 60 Vbeta and 13 Jbeta primers. TCRdb's copy holds only in-frame clones and misses some; the assay was immunoSEQ multiplex PCR. The table shows 130,000 or so clones, with approximately 74% occurring only once. Sequencing was performed on PBMCs. Receptors were obtained from a middle-aged man in good health and CMV-seropositive.

This clone has just one count. This chain connects TRBV5-1 to TRBJ2-2, with a possible D match to TRBD1 (5 bases). CDR1 SGHRS and CDR2 YFSETQ come from the germline V gene. V lost 0 bases, J lost 7 bases, and 10 bases lay in between. The CDR3 length is 14 residues. The CDR3 reads CASSLGQLGGELFF. CDR3 DNA: TGCGCCAGCAGCTTGGGACAGTTAGGCGGGGAGCTGTTTTTT.

CDR3 sequence: CASSFQGLGNEKLFF. The CDR3 region has the DNA TGTGCCAGCAGTTTTCAGGGACTGGGTAATGAAAAACTGTTTTTT. V and J are TRBV28 and TRBJ1-4, with D possibly being TRBD1 (5 bases). This CDR3 spans 15 amino acids. Germline loops: CDR1 MDHEN, CDR2 SYDVKM. Trimming took off 3 bases at V and 4 bases at J, with 12 bases between the two ends.

This clone came up a few times. The sample carries other DNA sequences with the same CDR3. V gene TRBV4-2 combines with J gene TRBJ2-6; D unclear. Deletions cut 0 bases from V and 4 bases from J, with 10 bases between. This CDR3 is built from 16 residues. CDR1 and CDR2 from the germline V gene are LGHNA and YNFKEQ. The CDR3 is CASSQDRGSGANVLTF. As DNA, the CDR3 is TGTGCCAGCAGCCAAGATCGAGGATCCGGGGCCAACGTCCTGACTTTC.

This sequence joins TRBV5-1 and TRBJ1-1; D remains unclear. Germline CDR1 reads SGHRS; CDR2 reads YFSETQ. Trimming took off 4 bases at V and 6 bases at J, with 19 bases between the two ends. The CDR3 consists of 15 residues. CDR3: CASSILPSYQAEAFF. The CDR3 bases are TGCGCCAGCAGCATCCTCCCATCCTACCAGGCTGAAGCTTTCTTT.

This clone is a singleton in its sample. V is TRBV6-5 and J is TRBJ1-6; D remains unclear. There are 12 residues in the CDR3. V was shortened by 2 bases and J by 14 bases, with 10 bases between the two germline ends. CDR1 and CDR2 from the germline V gene are MNHEY and SVGAGI. The chain's CDR3 is CASSYPGSTLHF. In DNA, the CDR3 is TGTGCCAGCAGTTACCCCGGGAGCACCCTCCACTTT.

The V and J genes are TRBV7-2 and TRBJ1-2, with 7 bases fitting TRBD1. V was pared by 5 bases and J by 6 bases, with 9 bases of the junction left unmatched. The germline gives CDR1 SGHTA, CDR2 FQGNSA. This CDR3 spans 14 amino acids. CDR3 nucleotides: TGTGCCAGCAGCGAGCGATCCAGGGGGGATGGCTACACCTTC. This gives the protein CASSERSRGDGYTF.

J is TRBJ1-5 and V is TRBV2; TRBD1 matches at 10 bases. The trim removed 6 bases at V and 16 bases at J, leaving 12 bases unmatched. The V gene's germline CDR1 is SNHLY and CDR2 FYNNEI. This CDR3 region has 13 residues. The CDR3 reads CASRQLGTGASHF. The DNA of the CDR3 is TGTGCCAGCAGGCAATTGGGGACAGGGGCGAGCCATTTT.

The CDR3 is CASSTRGGLEAFF. The CDR3 nucleotides are TGTGCCAGCAGCACACGGGGGGGGCTTGAAGCTTTCTTT. V is TRBV7-6 and J is TRBJ1-1, with D perhaps TRBD1 (6 bases). V lost 5 bases, J lost 7 bases, and 14 bases lay in between. CDR3 length: 13 residues. The V gene's germline CDR1 is SGHVS and CDR2 FNYEAQ.

This sequence joins TRBV18 and TRBJ2-7; a possible D gene is TRBD1 (6 bases). The CDR3 has 13 amino acids. V lost 5 bases to trimming and J lost 3 bases, with 11 bases between them. Germline values: CDR1 KGHSH, CDR2 LQKENI. As DNA, the CDR3 is TGTGCCAGCTCAGAAACACAGGGCTACGAGCAGTACTTC. Protein product: CASSETQGYEQYF.

J is TRBJ2-3 and V is TRBV27, with 11 bases identical to TRBD2. The V gene end was trimmed by 6 bases and the J gene end by 4 bases; junction bases not matched to a gene: 12. The CDR3 length is 17 residues. Germline CDR1 MNHEY, CDR2 SMNVEV (reference sequence). The CDR3 sequence: CASRTYPSGGRPDTQYF. The CDR3 nucleotides are TGTGCCAGCAGGACCTACCCTAGCGGGGGGAGGCCAGATACGCAGTATTTT.

Only a few counts were recorded for this clone. This likely stems from a read error, as it lies one base from a far larger clone. The chain is built from TRBV28 and TRBJ2-7, with 7 positions matching TRBD2. V was clipped by 3 bases and J by 7 bases; unmatched bases: 3. CDR1 is MDHEN and CDR2 is SYDVKM in the germline V gene. The CDR3 is 12 amino acids. This CDR3 reads CASSFRGGEQYF. CDR3 nucleotides: TGTGCCAGCAGTTTCCGCGGGGGTGAGCAGTACTTC.

The rearrangement joins TRBV18 to TRBJ2-5, with D possibly being TRBD1 (6 bases). The CDR3 sequence is 14 residues long. Germline V gene lookup returns CDR1 KGHSH and CDR2 LQKENI. The V gene lost 4 bases and the J gene lost 1 base, with 10 bases spanning the gap. In nucleotides, the CDR3 is TGTGCCAGCTCACAAAACAGGGCCCAAGAGACCCAGTACTTC. This gives the protein CASSQNRAQETQYF. The variable domain in full, with the rest retrieved from reference TRBV18 and TRBJ2-5, is NAGVMQNPRHLVRRRGQEARLRCSPMKGHSHVYWYRQLPEEGLKFMVYLQKENIIDESGMPKERFSAEFPKEGPSILRIQQVVRGDSAAYFCASSQNRAQETQYFGPGTRLLVL.

Only a few counts were recorded for this clone. The genes are TRBV5-1 and TRBJ2-7; no clear D. Trimming removed 0 bases from V and 1 base from J, with 8 bases in between. The germline V gene encodes CDR1 SGHRS and CDR2 YFSETQ. The CDR3 sequence is 14 residues long. The CDR3 DNA reads as TGCGCCAGCAGCTTGGGAGCTTGGTCCTACGAGCAGTACTTC. It translates to CASSLGAWSYEQYF.

This clone occurred once. J is TRBJ2-2 and V is TRBV6-1, with 10 bases identical to TRBD1. Germline lookup yields CDR1 MNHNS and CDR2 SASEGT. Losses at the gene ends were 6 bases for V and 5 bases for J; bases not matched to a gene: 6. This CDR3 has 15 residues. The CDR3 DNA sequence: TGTGCCAGCAGACCCGACAGGGGGCAAACCGGGGAGCTGTTTTTT. Amino acids: CASRPDRGQTGELFF.

V gene TRBV27 combines with J gene TRBJ1-2; perhaps TRBD1 as D (6 bases). V was pared by 10 bases and J by 4 bases, with 19 bases between. The CDR3 extends over 14 amino acids. CDR1 MNHEY and CDR2 SMNVEV come from the germline V gene (reference sequence). Here the CDR3 reads CATPGLGGSYGYTF. CDR3 bases: TGTGCCACCCCGGGACTAGGGGGGAGCTATGGCTACACCTTC.

The chain combines TRBV6-1 with TRBJ1-5; perhaps TRBD1 as D (5 bases). Looked up from germline, CDR1 is MNHNS and CDR2 is SASEGT. This CDR3 comprises 14 residues. The germline V and J ends were trimmed by 7 bases and 2 bases, with 12 bases remaining between them. CDR3 residues: CASTTGAGNQPQHF. CDR3 DNA sequence: TGTGCCAGCACGACTGGGGCGGGCAATCAGCCCCAGCATTTT.

The chain joins TRBV7-8 to TRBJ2-1, with 9 bases lining up with TRBD2. The CDR3 consists of 14 residues. Germline V CDR1 and CDR2: SGHVS, FQNEAQ. The J segment lost 3 bases and the V segment lost 7 bases, leaving 4 bases of the junction unmatched. CDR3 DNA: TGTGCCAGCACCCCAGCGGGAGGCTACAATGAGCAGTTCTTC. Its protein product is CASTPAGGYNEQFF.

V gene TRBV29-1 combines with J gene TRBJ2-7, with a tentative D call TRBD2 (6 bases). This CDR3 has 16 amino acids. V was trimmed by 1 base and J by 4 bases, leaving 20 bases between them. From germline, CDR1 is SQVTM and CDR2 ANQGSEA. The CDR3 spells CSVEGVWGGYDYEQYF. In DNA form, the CDR3 reads TGCAGCGTTGAAGGGGTGTGGGGAGGCTACGATTACGAGCAGTACTTC.

The chain employs TRBV27 and TRBJ2-5; 8 bases line up with TRBD1. V shed 6 bases, J shed 0 bases, and the junction held 6 bases outside the gene matches. The germline gives CDR1 MNHEY, CDR2 SMNVEV (reference sequence). The CDR3 consists of 15 residues. The chain's CDR3 is CASRLRDRHQETQYF. The CDR3 DNA reads as TGTGCCAGCAGACTCCGGGACAGGCACCAAGAGACCCAGTACTTC.

V is TRBV6-5 and J is TRBJ1-3, with a weak D call TRBD1 (6 bases). Trimming removed 6 bases from V and 2 bases from J, with 8 bases in between. The CDR3 has 13 residues. CDR1 and CDR2 from the germline V gene are MNHEY and SVGAGI. The CDR3 DNA reads as TGTGCCAGCAGGAGGACAGCTGGAAACACCATATATTTT. This codes for CASRRTAGNTIYF.

The chain employs TRBV9 and TRBJ2-1; 8 bases align to TRBD1. Per the germline V gene, CDR1 is SGDLS and CDR2 is YYNGEE. The CDR3 spans 14 residues. V shed 0 bases, J shed 9 bases, and the junction held 5 bases outside the gene matches. This CDR3 reads CASSVAGGPGEQFF. The CDR3 DNA reads TGTGCCAGCAGCGTAGCAGGGGGCCCAGGTGAGCAGTTCTTC.